This T cell receptor (beta chain) stems from a study of T-cell memory formation after mild COVID-19. The germline gives CDR1 SGHTA, CDR2 FQGNSA. CDR3 length equals 16 residues. After removal of 5 bases from V and 4 bases from J, the junction contained 11 bases not matched to a gene. TCRdb re-called the 5' RACE reads through MiXCR, storing one row per CDR3 protein. The sample contains fewer than 450,000 distinct CDR3 sequences, 21% of which appear only once. This clonotype was detected ten times or more. Its antigen is as yet unknown. Study conclusions and caveats: Some clones that responded were present in memory (sampled pre-infection), which suggests cross-reactive memory joined.

The J gene is TRBJ2-7, the V gene TRBV7-2, with 10 bases identical to TRBD2. The receptor comes from an adult woman who had mild COVID-19 (a few samples of this study predate the infection). Cell type and time point are not known. Material for sequencing was PBMCs or a T cell subset sorted from them (not recorded which). CDR3 loop: CASSKTSGSSGYEQYF. The CDR3 DNA reads as TGTGCCAGCAGCAAGACTAGCGGGTCCTCCGGGTACGAGCAGTACTTC.